Following are 11 T cell receptor beta chains from one sample sequenced in a study of T cell responses to AZD1222 COVID-19 vaccine. Profiled with immunoSEQ multiplex PCR; TCRdb holds only in-frame clones, not every one. The table shows around 150,000 clones, with more than 75% occurring only once. This material consisted of peripheral blood, taken 28 days after the second AZD1222 dose. The receptors originated from an adult who received the AZD1222 COVID-19 vaccine.

This chain links TRBV5-8 with TRBJ1-5; D might be TRBD1 (5 bases). CDR1 SGHTS and CDR2 YDEGEE come from the germline V gene. Between the trimmed V and J ends, which lost 5 bases and 4 bases, there was a span of 13 bases. The CDR3 is made up of 14 amino acids. CDR3 bases: TGTGCCAGCAGACACACAGGAAGTAATCAGCCCCAGCATTTT. Protein product: CASRHTGSNQPQHF.

The chain is built from TRBV7-7 and TRBJ1-1; D call uncertain. CDR1 SSHAT and CDR2 FNYEAQ come from the germline V gene (reference sequence). V was pared by 2 bases and J by 3 bases, with 7 bases between. The CDR3 is 13 amino acids. The DNA for the CDR3 is TGTGCCAGCAGCTTACGTCAGGACACTGAAGCTTTCTTT. Its translation is CASSLRQDTEAFF.

This chain connects TRBV19 to TRBJ2-7; no firm D call. Between the trimmed V and J ends, which lost 5 bases and 7 bases, there was a span of 18 bases. This CDR3 region has 14 residues. Germline V gene lookup returns CDR1 LNHDA and CDR2 SQIVND (reference sequence). The DNA of the CDR3 is TGTGCCAGTAGTGGGCAGATTTTCTACGAGGAGCAGTACTTC. As protein: CASSGQIFYEEQYF. Supplemented by reference TRBV19 and TRBJ2-7, the full variable domain reads DGGITQSPKYLFRKEGQNVTLSCEQNLNHDAMYWYRQDPGQGLRLIYYSQIVNDFQKGDIAEGYSVSREKKESFPLTVTSAQKNPTAFYLCASSGQIFYEEQYFGPGTRLTVT.

The V and J genes are TRBV19 and TRBJ1-2, with 9 bases that match TRBD1. Germline assignment: CDR1 LNHDA and CDR2 SQIVND (reference sequence). The CDR3 sequence is 13 residues long. Unmatched junction bases numbered 4, after V lost 5 bases and J lost 6 bases. CDR3 loop: CASSHRDRDGYTF. CDR3 coding DNA: TGTGCCAGTAGTCACCGGGACAGGGATGGCTACACCTTC.

This clone came up once. V usage is TRBV5-4 and J usage is TRBJ1-1, with no clear D. This CDR3 has 12 amino acids. Trimming removed 0 bases at V and 8 bases at J, with 8 bases between. CDR1 is SGHNT and CDR2 is YYREEE in the germline V gene (reference sequence). The CDR3 coding sequence is TGTGCCAGCAGCTTGGGATCCGGGGAAGCTTTCTTT. Its protein product is CASSLGSGEAFF.

The V call is TRBV28, the J call TRBJ1-3, with unresolved D. The germline V gene has CDR1 MDHEN and CDR2 SYDVKM. This CDR3 is 14 amino acids long. Trimming left V 6 bases short and J 2 bases short, with 11 bases between. In nucleotides, the CDR3 is TGTGCCAGCAGCCAAGCGAGCACTGGAAACACCATATATTTT. It translates to CASSQASTGNTIYF.

This chain uses TRBV18 with TRBJ1-1; D unclear. Trimming left V 3 bases short and J 4 bases short, with 15 bases between. CDR1 and CDR2 (germline): KGHSH, LQKENI. This CDR3 region has 15 residues. The CDR3 is CASSPTGRRVTEAFF. The DNA of the CDR3 is TGTGCCAGCTCACCGACGGGCCGTAGGGTCACTGAAGCTTTCTTT.

V is TRBV27 and J is TRBJ1-2; TRBD1 aligns across 8 bases. The CDR3 extends over 14 amino acids. CDR1 is MNHEY and CDR2 is SMNVEV in the germline V gene (reference sequence). V lost 5 bases and J lost 4; bases outside the gene matches: 6. DNA of the CDR3: TGTGCCAGCAGTCCGACAGGGGTAGCCTATGGCTACACCTTC. Residues: CASSPTGVAYGYTF.

V is TRBV5-6 and J is TRBJ1-1, with D maybe TRBD1 (5 bases). The CDR3 sequence is 16 residues long. Trimming left V 5 bases short and J 2 bases short, with 19 bases between. Germline V CDR1 and CDR2: SGHDT, YYEEEE. CDR3 in amino acids: CASSPSGGIYNTEAFF. CDR3 coding DNA: TGTGCCAGCAGTCCCTCGGGGGGGATCTACAACACTGAAGCTTTCTTT.

A single count supports this clone. The chain has TRBV7-6 and TRBJ1-1; a weak D match, TRBD1 (5 bases). The CDR3 is 16 amino acids. Germline loops: CDR1 SGHVS, CDR2 FNYEAQ. The germline V and J ends were trimmed by 1 base and 5 bases, with 17 bases remaining between them. CDR3 coding DNA: TGTGCCAGCAGCTTAGATGAGGGGACCGGGTGGACTGAAGCTTTCTTT. Its translation: CASSLDEGTGWTEAFF.

The chain links TRBV12-3 or TRBV12-4 to TRBJ1-1, with no clear D. Between the trimmed V and J ends, which lost 6 bases and 5 bases, there was a span of 13 bases. The CDR3 is 13 residues long. As DNA, the CDR3 is TGTGCCAGCAGGGTTCAGGTGGTGACTGAAGCTTTCTTT. It translates to CASRVQVVTEAFF.